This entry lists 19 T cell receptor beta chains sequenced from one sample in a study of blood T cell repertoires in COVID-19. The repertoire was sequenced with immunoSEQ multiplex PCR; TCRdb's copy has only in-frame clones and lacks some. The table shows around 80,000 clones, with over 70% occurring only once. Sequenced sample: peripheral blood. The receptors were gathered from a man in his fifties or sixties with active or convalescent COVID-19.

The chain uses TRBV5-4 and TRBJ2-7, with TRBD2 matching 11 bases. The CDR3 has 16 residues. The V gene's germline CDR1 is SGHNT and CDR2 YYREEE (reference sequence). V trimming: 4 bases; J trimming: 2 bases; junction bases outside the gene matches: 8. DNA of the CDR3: TGTGCCAGCAGCCCCCTTAGCGGGGGGGGAACCTACGAGCAGTACTTC. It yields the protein CASSPLSGGGTYEQYF.

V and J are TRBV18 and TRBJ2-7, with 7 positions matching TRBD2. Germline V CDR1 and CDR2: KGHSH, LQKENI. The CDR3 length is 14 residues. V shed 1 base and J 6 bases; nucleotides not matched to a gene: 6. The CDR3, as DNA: TGTGCCAGCTCACCACTAGGGTCGGGGGGCGAGCAGTACTTC. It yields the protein CASSPLGSGGEQYF. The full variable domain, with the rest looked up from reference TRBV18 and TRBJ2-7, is NAGVMQNPRHLVRRRGQEARLRCSPMKGHSHVYWYRQLPEEGLKFMVYLQKENIIDESGMPKERFSAEFPKEGPSILRIQQVVRGDSAAYFCASSPLGSGGEQYFGPGTRLTVT.

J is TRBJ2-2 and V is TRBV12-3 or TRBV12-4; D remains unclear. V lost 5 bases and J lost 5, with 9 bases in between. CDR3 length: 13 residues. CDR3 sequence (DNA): TGTGCCAGCAGTCCCTCCGGGACCGGGGAGCTGTTTTTT. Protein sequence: CASSPSGTGELFF.

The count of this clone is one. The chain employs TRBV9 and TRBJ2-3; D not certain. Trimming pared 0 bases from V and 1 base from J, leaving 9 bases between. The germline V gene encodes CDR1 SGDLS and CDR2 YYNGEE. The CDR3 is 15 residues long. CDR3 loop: CASSVEESRTDTQYF. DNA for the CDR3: TGTGCCAGCAGCGTAGAGGAGTCCCGCACAGATACGCAGTATTTT. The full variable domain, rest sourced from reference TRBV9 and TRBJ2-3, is DSGVTQTPKHLITATGQRVTLRCSPRSGDLSVYWYQQSLDQGLQFLIQYYNGEERAKGNILERFSAQQFPDLHSELNLSSLELGDSALYFCASSVEESRTDTQYFGPGTRLTVL.

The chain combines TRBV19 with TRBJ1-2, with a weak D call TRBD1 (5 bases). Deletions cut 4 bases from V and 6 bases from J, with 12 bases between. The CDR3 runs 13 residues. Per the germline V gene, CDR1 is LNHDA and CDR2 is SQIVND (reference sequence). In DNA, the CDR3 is TGTGCCAGTAGTAGGCAGGGTCCCAATGGCTACACCTTC. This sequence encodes CASSRQGPNGYTF.

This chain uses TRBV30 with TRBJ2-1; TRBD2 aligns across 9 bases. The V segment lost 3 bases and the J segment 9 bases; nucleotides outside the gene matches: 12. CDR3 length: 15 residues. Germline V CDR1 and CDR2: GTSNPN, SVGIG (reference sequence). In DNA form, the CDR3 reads TGTGCCTGGAGGAGGGGACTAGCTCCGGCGGGTGAGCAGTTCTTC. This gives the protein CAWRRGLAPAGEQFF.

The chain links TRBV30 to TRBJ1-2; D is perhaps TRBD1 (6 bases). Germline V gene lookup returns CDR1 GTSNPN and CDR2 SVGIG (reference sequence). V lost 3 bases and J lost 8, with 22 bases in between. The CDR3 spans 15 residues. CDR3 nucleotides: TGTGCCTGGAGGACGACCGGGACACCCCATGTAGGCTACACCTTC. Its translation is CAWRTTGTPHVGYTF. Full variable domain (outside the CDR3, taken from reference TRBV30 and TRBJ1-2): SQTIHQWPATLVQPVGSPLSLECTVEGTSNPNLYWYRQAAGRGLQLLFYSVGIGQISSEVPQNLSASRPQDRQFILSSKKLLLSDSGFYLCAWRTTGTPHVGYTFGSGTRLTVV.

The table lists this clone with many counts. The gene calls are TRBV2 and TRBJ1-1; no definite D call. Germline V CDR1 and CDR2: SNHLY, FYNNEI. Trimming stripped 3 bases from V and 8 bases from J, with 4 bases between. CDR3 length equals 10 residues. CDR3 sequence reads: CASSEGEAFF. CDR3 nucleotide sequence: TGTGCCAGCAGTGAGGGCGAAGCTTTCTTT. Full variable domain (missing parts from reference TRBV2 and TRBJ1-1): EPEVTQTPSHQVTQMGQEVILRCVPISNHLYFYWYRQILGQKVEFLVSFYNNEISEKSEIFDDQFSVERPDGSNFTLKIRSTKLEDSAMYFCASSEGEAFFGQGTRLTVV.

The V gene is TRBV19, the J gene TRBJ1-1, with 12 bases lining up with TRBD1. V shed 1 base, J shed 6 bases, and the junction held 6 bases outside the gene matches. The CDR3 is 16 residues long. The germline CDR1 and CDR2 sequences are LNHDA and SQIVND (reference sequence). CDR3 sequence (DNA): TGTGCCAGTAGTATAGGAGAGGGACAGGGGGCCCCTGAAGCTTTCTTT. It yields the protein CASSIGEGQGAPEAFF.

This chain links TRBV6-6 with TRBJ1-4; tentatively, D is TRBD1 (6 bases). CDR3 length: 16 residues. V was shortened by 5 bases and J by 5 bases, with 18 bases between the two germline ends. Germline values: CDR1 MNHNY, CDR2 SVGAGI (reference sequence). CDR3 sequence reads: CASSRSRTGQNEKLFF. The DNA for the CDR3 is TGTGCCAGCAGTAGATCGCGGACGGGACAAAATGAAAAACTGTTTTTT.

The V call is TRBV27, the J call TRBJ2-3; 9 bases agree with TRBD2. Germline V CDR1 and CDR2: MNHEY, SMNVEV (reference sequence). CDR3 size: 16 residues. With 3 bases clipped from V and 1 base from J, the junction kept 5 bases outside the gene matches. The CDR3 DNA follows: TGTGCCAGCAGTTTTATCAGCGGGGGGCGCACAGATACGCAGTATTTT. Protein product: CASSFISGGRTDTQYF.

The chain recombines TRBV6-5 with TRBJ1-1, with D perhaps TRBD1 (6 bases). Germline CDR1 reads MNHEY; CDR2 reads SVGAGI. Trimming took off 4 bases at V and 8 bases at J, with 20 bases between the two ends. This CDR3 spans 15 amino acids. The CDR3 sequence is CASSSLGASDREAFF. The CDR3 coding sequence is TGTGCCAGCAGTTCCCTTGGGGCCAGCGACAGGGAAGCTTTCTTT.

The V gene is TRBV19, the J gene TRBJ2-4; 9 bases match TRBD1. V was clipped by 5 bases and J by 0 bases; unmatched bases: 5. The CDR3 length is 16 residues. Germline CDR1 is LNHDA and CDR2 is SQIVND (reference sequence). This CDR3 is CASSGDRELAKNIQYF. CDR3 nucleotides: TGTGCCAGTAGTGGGGACAGGGAACTAGCCAAAAACATTCAGTACTTC.

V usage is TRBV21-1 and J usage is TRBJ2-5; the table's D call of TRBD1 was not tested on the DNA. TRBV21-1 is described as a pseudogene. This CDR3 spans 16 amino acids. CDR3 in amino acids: CASRLTVGRGQETQYF. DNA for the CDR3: TGTGCCAGCAGACTAACGGTCGGCAGGGGCCAAGAGACCCAGTACTTC.

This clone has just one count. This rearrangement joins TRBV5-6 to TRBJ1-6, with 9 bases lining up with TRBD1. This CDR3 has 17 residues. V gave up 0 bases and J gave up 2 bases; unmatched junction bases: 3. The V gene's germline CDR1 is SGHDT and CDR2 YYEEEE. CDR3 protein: CASSLGQGVPYNSPLHF. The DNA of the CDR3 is TGTGCCAGCAGCTTGGGACAGGGGGTGCCCTATAATTCACCCCTCCACTTT. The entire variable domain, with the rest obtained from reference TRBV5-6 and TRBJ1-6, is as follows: DAGVTQSPTHLIKTRGQQVTLRCSPKSGHDTVSWYQQALGQGPQFIFQYYEEEERQRGNFPDRFSGHQFPNYSSELNVNALLLGDSALYLCASSLGQGVPYNSPLHFGNGTRLTVT.

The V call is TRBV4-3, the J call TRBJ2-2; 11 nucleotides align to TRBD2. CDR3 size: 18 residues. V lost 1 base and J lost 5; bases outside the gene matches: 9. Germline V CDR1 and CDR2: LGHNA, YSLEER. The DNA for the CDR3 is TGCGCCAGCAGCCAAGTAGTAATAGCGGGGGGGCAAACCGGGGAGCTGTTTTTT. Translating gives CASSQVVIAGGQTGELFF.

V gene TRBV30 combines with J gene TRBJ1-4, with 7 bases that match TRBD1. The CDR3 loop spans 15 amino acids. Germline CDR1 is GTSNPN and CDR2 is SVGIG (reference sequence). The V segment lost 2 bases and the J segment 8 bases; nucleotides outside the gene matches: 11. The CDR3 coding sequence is TGTGCCTGGAGTTCCTACAGGGGCGAGGGCGAAAAACTGTTTTTT. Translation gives CAWSSYRGEGEKLFF. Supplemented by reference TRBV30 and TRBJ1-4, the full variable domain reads SQTIHQWPATLVQPVGSPLSLECTVEGTSNPNLYWYRQAAGRGLQLLFYSVGIGQISSEVPQNLSASRPQDRQFILSSKKLLLSDSGFYLCAWSSYRGEGEKLFFGSGTQLSVL.

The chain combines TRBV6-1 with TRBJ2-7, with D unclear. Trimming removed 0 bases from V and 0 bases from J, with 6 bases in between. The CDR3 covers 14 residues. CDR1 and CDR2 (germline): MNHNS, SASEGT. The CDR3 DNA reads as TGTGCCAGCAGTGAAGCGAGCCTCTCCTACGAGCAGTACTTC. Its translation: CASSEASLSYEQYF.

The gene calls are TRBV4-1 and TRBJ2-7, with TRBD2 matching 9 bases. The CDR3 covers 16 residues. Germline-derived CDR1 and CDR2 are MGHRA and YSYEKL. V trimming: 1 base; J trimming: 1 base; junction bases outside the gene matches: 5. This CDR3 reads CASSQVGAGGSYEQYF. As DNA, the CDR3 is TGCGCCAGCAGCCAAGTAGGAGCGGGGGGATCCTACGAGCAGTACTTC.